This TCR beta chain is drawn from a study of long-term antiretroviral therapy in people with HIV. Findings and limits, study-wide: Post-ART diversity increased but stayed below transplant donor controls.

Regarding this clone: Its cognate antigen is unknown.

Survey level was the resolution at which the v3.0 immunoSEQ assay ran. The assay was immunoSEQ multiplex PCR, and TCRdb's table has in-frame clones only and misses some. The sample has approximately 35,000 clones, 94% seen once. V lost 8 bases to trimming and J lost 9 bases; unmatched junction nucleotides: 7. Per germline, CDR1 SGHTA and CDR2 FQGNSA. This CDR3 region has 12 residues. This sequence was found in a woman aged 50 to 65 with HIV. This specimen consisted of unsorted PBMCs, obtained around 5.4 years after starting antiretroviral therapy. V and J are TRBV7-2 and TRBJ2-1, with 7 positions matching TRBD2. CDR3 amino acids: CASLPSGIEQFF. For the CDR3, the DNA is TGTGCCAGCCTGCCTAGCGGAATTGAGCAGTTCTTC. Using reference TRBV7-2 and TRBJ2-1 for the parts outside the CDR3, the full variable domain is GAGVSQSPSNKVTEKGKDVELRCDPISGHTALYWYRQSLGQGLEFLIYFQGNSAPDKSGLPSDRFSAERTGGSVSTLTIQRTQQEDSAVYLCASLPSGIEQFFGPGTRLTVL.